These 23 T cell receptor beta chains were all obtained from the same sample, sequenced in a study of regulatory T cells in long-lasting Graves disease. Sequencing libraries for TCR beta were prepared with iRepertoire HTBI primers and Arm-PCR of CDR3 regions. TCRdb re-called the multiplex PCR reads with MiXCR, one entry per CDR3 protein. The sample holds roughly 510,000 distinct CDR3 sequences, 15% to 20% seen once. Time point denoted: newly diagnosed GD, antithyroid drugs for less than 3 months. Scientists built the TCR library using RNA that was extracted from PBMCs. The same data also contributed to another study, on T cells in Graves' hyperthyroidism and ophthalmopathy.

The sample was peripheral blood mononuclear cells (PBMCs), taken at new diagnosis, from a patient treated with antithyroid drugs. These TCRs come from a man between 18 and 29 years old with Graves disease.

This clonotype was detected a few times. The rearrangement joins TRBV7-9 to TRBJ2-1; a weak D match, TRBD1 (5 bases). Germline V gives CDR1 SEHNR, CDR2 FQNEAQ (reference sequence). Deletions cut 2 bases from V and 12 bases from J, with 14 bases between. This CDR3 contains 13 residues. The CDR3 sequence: CASSLFSQGVQFF. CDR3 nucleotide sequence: TGTGCCAGCAGCTTATTTAGTCAGGGCGTGCAGTTCTTC.

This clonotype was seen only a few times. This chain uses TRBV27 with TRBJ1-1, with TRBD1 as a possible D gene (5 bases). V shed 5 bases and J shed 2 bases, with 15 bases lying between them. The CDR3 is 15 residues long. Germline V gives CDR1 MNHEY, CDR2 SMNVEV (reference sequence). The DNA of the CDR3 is TGTGCCAGCAGTCTCGGGGGTTCGGTAAACACTGAAGCTTTCTTT. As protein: CASSLGGSVNTEAFF.

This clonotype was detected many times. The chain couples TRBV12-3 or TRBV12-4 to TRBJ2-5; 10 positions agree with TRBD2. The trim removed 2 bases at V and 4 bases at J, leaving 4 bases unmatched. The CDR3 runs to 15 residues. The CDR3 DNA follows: TGTGCCAGCAGTTTACTAGCGGGAGTGTTAGAGACCCAGTACTTC. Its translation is CASSLLAGVLETQYF.

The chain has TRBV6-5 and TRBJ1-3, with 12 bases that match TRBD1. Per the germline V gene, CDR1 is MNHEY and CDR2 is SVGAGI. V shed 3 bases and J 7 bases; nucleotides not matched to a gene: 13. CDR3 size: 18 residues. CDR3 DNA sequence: TGTGCCAGCAGTTATTTGCCGGGACAGGGGGCGCCGGGTAACACCATATATTTT. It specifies CASSYLPGQGAPGNTIYF.

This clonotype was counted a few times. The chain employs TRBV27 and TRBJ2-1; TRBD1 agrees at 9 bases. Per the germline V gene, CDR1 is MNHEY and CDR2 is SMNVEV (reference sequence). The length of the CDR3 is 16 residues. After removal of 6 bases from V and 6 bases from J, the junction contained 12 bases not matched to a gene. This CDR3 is CASRLTGTGISNEQFF. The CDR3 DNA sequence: TGTGCCAGCAGACTTACCGGGACAGGGATTTCCAATGAGCAGTTCTTC.

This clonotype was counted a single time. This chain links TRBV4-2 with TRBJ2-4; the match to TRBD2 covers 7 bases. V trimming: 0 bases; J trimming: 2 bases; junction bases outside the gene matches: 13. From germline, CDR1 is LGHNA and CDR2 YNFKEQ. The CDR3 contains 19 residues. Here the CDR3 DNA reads TGTGCCAGCAGCCAAGATCCACTTAGCGGGCCTTTACCCAAAAACATTCAGTACTTC. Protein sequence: CASSQDPLSGPLPKNIQYF.

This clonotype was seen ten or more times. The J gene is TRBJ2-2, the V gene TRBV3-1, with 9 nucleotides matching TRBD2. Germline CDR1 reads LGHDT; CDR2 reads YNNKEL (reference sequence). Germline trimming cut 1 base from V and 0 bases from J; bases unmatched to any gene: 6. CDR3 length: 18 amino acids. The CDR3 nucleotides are TGTGCCAGCAGCCAAGTGGGGCTAGCGGGACCGAACACCGGGGAGCTGTTTTTT. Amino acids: CASSQVGLAGPNTGELFF. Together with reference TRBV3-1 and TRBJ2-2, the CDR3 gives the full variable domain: DTAVSQTPKYLVTQMGNDKSIKCEQNLGHDTMYWYKQDSKKFLKIMFSYNNKELIINETVPNRFSPKSPDKAHLNLHINSLELGDSAVYFCASSQVGLAGPNTGELFFGEGSRLTVL.

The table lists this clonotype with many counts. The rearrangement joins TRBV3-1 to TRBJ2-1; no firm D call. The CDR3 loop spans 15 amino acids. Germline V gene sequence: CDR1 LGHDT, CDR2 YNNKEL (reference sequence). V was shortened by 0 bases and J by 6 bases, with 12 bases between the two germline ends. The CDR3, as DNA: TGTGCCAGCAGCCAAGAAAGCCGTCCCGGCAATGAGCAGTTCTTC. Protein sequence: CASSQESRPGNEQFF.

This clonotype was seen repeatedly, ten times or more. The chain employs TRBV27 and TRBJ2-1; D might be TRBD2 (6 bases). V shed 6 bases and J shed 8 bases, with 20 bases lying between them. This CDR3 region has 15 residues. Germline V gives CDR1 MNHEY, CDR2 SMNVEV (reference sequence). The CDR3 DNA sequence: TGTGCCAGCAGCCCCTTTAGTGAGCGGGTGGATGAGCAGTTCTTC. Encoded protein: CASSPFSERVDEQFF.

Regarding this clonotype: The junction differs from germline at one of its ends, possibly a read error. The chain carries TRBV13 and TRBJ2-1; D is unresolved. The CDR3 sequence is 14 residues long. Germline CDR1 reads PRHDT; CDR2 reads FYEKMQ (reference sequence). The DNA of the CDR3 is TGTGCCGGCAGCTTAGGAAGCTCCTACAATGAGCAGTTCTTC. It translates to CAGSLGSSYNEQFF.

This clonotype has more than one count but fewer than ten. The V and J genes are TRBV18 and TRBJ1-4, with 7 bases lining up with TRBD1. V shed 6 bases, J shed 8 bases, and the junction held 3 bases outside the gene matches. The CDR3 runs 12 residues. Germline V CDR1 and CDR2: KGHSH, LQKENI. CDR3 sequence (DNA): TGTGCCAGCTCTCGGGACAGCGAAAAACTGTTTTTT. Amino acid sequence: CASSRDSEKLFF. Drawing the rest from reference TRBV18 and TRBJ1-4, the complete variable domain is NAGVMQNPRHLVRRRGQEARLRCSPMKGHSHVYWYRQLPEEGLKFMVYLQKENIIDESGMPKERFSAEFPKEGPSILRIQQVVRGDSAAYFCASSRDSEKLFFGSGTQLSVL.

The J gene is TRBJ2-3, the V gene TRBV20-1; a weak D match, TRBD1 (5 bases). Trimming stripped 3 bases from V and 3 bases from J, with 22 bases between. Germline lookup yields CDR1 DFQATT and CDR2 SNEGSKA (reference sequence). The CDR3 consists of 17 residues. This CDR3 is CSARGGAGQVGTDTQYF. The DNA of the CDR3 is TGCAGTGCTAGGGGTGGGGCAGGGCAGGTTGGGACAGATACGCAGTATTTT.

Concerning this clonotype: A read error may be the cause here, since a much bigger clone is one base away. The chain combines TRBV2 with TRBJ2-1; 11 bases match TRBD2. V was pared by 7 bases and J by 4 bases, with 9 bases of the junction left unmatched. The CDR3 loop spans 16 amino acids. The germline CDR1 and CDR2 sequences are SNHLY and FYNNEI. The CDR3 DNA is TGTGCCAGCATGTGGACTAGCGGGCTGGGTTACAATGAGCAGTTCTTC. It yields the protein CASMWTSGLGYNEQFF.

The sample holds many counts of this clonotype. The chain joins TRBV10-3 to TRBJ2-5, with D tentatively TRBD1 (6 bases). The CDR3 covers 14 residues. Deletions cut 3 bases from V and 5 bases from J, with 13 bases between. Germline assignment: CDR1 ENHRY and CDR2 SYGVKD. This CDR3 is CAISDPGQTETQYF. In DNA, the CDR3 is TGTGCCATCAGTGATCCGGGACAAACGGAGACCCAGTACTTC.

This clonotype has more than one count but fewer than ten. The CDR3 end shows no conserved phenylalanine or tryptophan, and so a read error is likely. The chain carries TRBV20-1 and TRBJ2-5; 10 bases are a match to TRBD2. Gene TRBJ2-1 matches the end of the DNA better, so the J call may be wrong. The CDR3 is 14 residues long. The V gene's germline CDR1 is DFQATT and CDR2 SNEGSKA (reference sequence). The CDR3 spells CSALAGEMNNEQFL. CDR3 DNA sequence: TGCAGTGCCCTAGCGGGGGAGATGAACAATGAGCAGTTCCTC.

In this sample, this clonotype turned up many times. DNA for the CDR3: TGTGCCAGCAGCTTAGGAACAGGAAGCCCCAATCAGCCCCAGCATTTT. Translating gives CASSLGTGSPNQPQHF. This chain joins TRBV7-8 and TRBJ1-5; possible D gene TRBD1, 5 bases. Germline CDR1 SGHVS, CDR2 FQNEAQ. Deletions cut 1 base from V and 3 bases from J, with 13 bases between. This CDR3 is 16 amino acids long.

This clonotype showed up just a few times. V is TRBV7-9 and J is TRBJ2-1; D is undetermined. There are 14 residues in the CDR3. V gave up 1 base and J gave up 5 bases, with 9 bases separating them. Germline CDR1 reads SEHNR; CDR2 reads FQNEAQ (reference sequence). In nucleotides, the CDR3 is TGTGCCAGCAGCTTAGTAATTAGCAACAATGAGCAGTTCTTC. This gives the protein CASSLVISNNEQFF.

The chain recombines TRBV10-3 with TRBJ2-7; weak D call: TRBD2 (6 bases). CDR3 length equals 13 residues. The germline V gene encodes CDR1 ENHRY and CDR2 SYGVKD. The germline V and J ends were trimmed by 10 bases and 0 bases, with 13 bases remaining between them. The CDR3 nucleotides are TGTGCCAAATTGGGCGGGATCTCCTACGAGCAGTACTTC. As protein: CAKLGGISYEQYF.

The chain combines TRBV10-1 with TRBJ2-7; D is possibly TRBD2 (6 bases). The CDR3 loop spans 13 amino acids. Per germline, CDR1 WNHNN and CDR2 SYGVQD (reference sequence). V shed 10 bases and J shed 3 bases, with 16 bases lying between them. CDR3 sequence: CATILAGNYEQYF. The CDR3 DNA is TGCGCCACCATCCTGGCGGGAAACTACGAGCAGTACTTC.

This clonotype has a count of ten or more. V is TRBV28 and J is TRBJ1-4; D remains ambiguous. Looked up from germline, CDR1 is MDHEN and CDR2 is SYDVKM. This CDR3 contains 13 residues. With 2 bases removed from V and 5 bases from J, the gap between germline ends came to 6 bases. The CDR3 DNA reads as TGTGCCAGCAGTTTAATTTGGAATGAAAAACTGTTTTTT. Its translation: CASSLIWNEKLFF.

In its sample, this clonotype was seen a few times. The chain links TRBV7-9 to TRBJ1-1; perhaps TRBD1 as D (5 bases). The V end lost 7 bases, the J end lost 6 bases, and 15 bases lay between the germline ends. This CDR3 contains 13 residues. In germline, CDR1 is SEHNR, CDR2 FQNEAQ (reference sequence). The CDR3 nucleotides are TGTGCCAGCATCTTCCAGGGTTCCGCTGAAGCTTTCTTT. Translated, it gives CASIFQGSAEAFF.

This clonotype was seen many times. CDR3 DNA sequence: TGTGCCAGCAATTGGGAGGACGAGCAGTACTTC. It specifies CASNWEDEQYF. The chain recombines TRBV27 with TRBJ2-7; D is possibly TRBD2 (6 bases). The V end lost 7 bases, the J end lost 5 bases, and 9 bases lay between the germline ends. Germline lookup yields CDR1 MNHEY and CDR2 SMNVEV (reference sequence). This CDR3 has 11 residues.

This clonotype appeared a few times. CDR3 residues: CSVEPPRTEASDTQYF. The CDR3 nucleotides are TGCAGCGTTGAACCTCCCCGGACAGAAGCATCTGATACGCAGTATTTT. V gene TRBV29-1 combines with J gene TRBJ2-3; D perhaps matches TRBD1 (6 bases). Germline CDR1 SQVTM, CDR2 ANQGSEA. Between the trimmed V and J ends, which lost 2 bases and 6 bases, there was a span of 21 bases. The CDR3 runs to 16 residues.